This T cell receptor beta chain was sequenced in a study of PD-1 blockade in classical Hodgkin lymphoma. In the study overall: Patients were dosed intravenously with nivolumab at 3 mg/kg every 2 weeks.

This CDR3 contains 13 residues. The germline V gene encodes CDR1 SGHTA and CDR2 FQGNSA. V gave up 5 bases and J gave up 3 bases; unmatched junction bases: 4. Profiled with immunoSEQ multiplex PCR; TCRdb holds only in-frame clones, not every one. Among roughly 39,000 clones listed, 70% to 85% were seen once. The time point: cycle 4 day 1 (C4D1), after 6 weeks of nivolumab. Each patient relapsed following autologous stem cell transplantation, and prior brentuximab vedotin exposure differed. Study observations and caveats: Newly diagnosed patients were reported to start with lower TCR diversity than healthy donors. CD4+ but not CD8+ TCR diversity rose significantly by C4D1.

Note on this clone: Its antigen is not known.

The receptor was derived from a human donor with classical Hodgkin lymphoma. The chain has TRBV7-2 and TRBJ2-7, with 7 bases fitting TRBD1. The source material was peripheral blood mononuclear cells (PBMCs), sampled before the fourth cycle of nivolumab. The CDR3 sequence: CASSHPGGYEQYF. CDR3 coding DNA: TGTGCCAGCAGCCATCCAGGGGGCTACGAGCAGTACTTC.